The 7 T cell receptor beta chains below come from one sample, sequenced in a study of T cell repertoires in cytomegalovirus infection. TCRdb passed the reads through MiXCR, listing each CDR3 protein once. The table has 290,000 or so distinct CDR3 sequences, under 30% seen once. Sequencing was carried out using PBMCs. The receptors here all came from a human donor in good health (CMV status not recorded). Some clones in this sample may be carry-over from other donors' samples.

The CDR3 loop reads CASSYPGGSGANVLTF. The CDR3 DNA reads as TGTGCCAGTAGTTATCCAGGGGGCTCTGGGGCCAACGTCCTGACTTTC. The chain combines TRBV19 with TRBJ2-6; 7 bases align to TRBD1. Germline V CDR1 and CDR2: LNHDA, SQIVND (reference sequence). This CDR3 has 16 residues. The V gene end was trimmed by 5 bases and the J gene end by 0 bases; junction bases not matched to a gene: 4.

V and J are TRBV20-1 and TRBJ2-5, with TRBD2 identical over 11 bases. This CDR3 comprises 16 residues. Per germline, CDR1 DFQATT and CDR2 SNEGSKA (reference sequence). Trimming cost V 3 bases and J 1 base; bases outside gene matches: 7. CDR3 DNA: TGCAGTGCTAGTCAACTTAGCGGGGGGGCCCAAGAGACCCAGTACTTC. This sequence encodes CSASQLSGGAQETQYF.

This clonotype was observed a few times. V is TRBV4-1 and J is TRBJ1-5; no firm D call. V dropped 1 base and J dropped 4 bases, with 14 bases sitting between them. The germline V gene encodes CDR1 MGHRA and CDR2 YSYEKL. The CDR3 is made up of 16 amino acids. The CDR3 protein is CASSQVKAELNQPQHF. CDR3 in DNA: TGCGCCAGCAGCCAAGTCAAAGCGGAACTAAATCAGCCCCAGCATTTT.

The chain employs TRBV24-1 and TRBJ2-5, with D possibly matching TRBD1 (6 bases). Germline values: CDR1 KGHDR, CDR2 SFDVKD. The CDR3 consists of 14 residues. Trimming shortened V by 7 bases and J by 2 bases, and 13 bases separated the two germline ends. CDR3: CATSQTGFQETQYF. CDR3 in DNA: TGTGCCACCAGCCAAACAGGGTTTCAAGAGACCCAGTACTTC.

V usage is TRBV7-9 and J usage is TRBJ2-3; no definite D call. The V gene lost 7 bases and the J gene lost 6 bases, with 11 bases spanning the gap. The CDR3 contains 12 residues. Germline V gene data show CDR1 as SEHNR and CDR2 as FQNEAQ (reference sequence). The CDR3 spells CASNPSTDTQYF. The DNA of the CDR3 is TGTGCCAGCAACCCCTCTACGGATACGCAGTATTTT.

This clonotype was found many times. This chain links TRBV28 with TRBJ2-7; perhaps D is TRBD1 or TRBD2 (5 bases each). CDR1 and CDR2 (germline): MDHEN, SYDVKM. The germline V and J ends were trimmed by 10 bases and 0 bases, with 19 bases remaining between them. There are 15 residues in the CDR3. CDR3 sequence reads: CAILNRDRSSYEQYF. CDR3 sequence (DNA): TGTGCCATTCTTAACCGGGACCGTAGCTCCTACGAGCAGTACTTC.

This chain links TRBV9 with TRBJ1-6; perhaps TRBD1 as D (6 bases). Germline-derived CDR1 and CDR2 are SGDLS and YYNGEE. The CDR3 runs to 14 residues. Deletions cut 2 bases from V and 7 bases from J, with 10 bases between. CDR3 DNA: TGTGCCAGCAGCGTGGACAGCGAGAATTCACCCCTCCACTTT. Protein sequence: CASSVDSENSPLHF.